This is a list of T cell receptor beta chains from one sample in a study of blood T cell repertoires in COVID-19. The protocol was immunoSEQ multiplex PCR, while the TCRdb copy is restricted to in-frame clones and leaves out a portion. The profile shows more than 65,000 clones, more than 80% of them singletons. Source material: peripheral blood. The receptors here all came from a human donor in a cohort sampled during active COVID-19. Each CDR3 is given with its conserved first and last residue.

CDR3,V,J
CASRPGQGTYEQYF,TRBV5-1,TRBJ2-7
CASTTGHLKAGELFF,TRBV6-5,TRBJ2-2
CASSFQWEASSTQYF,TRBV5-4,TRBJ2-3
CASSEGGPGANVLTF,TRBV10-1,TRBJ2-6
CASSFWTADSGNTIYF,TRBV13,TRBJ1-3
CASSGTEGLSQPQHF,TRBV2,TRBJ1-5
CASRVGGYEQYF,TRBV2,TRBJ2-7
CASSVRNEQFF,TRBV19,TRBJ2-1
CASSQSEGVIEQYF,TRBV18,TRBJ2-7
CASSPDLNYGYTF,TRBV11-1,TRBJ1-2
CASSSSGTASTDTQYF,TRBV5-1,TRBJ2-3
CASSGGQVLGRNTEAFF,TRBV6-1,TRBJ1-1